The clone carrying this T cell receptor (beta chain) was counted only a few times. The data belong to a study of molecular identifiers for immune sequencing clone quantification. Per the germline V gene, CDR1 is SGHNT and CDR2 is YYREEE (reference sequence). The CDR3 is made up of 15 amino acids. V was trimmed by 3 bases and J by 0 bases, leaving 12 bases between them. RNA fractions of 10%, 30% or 50% and roughly 18,000 to 1,000,000 sorted cells were the source of naive CD8 libraries. Each CDR3 protein gets one entry after TCRdb re-called the PCR reads with MiXCR. The table includes a few hundred thousand distinct CDR3 sequences, about 25% detected once.

Specimen: naive CD8+ T cells from blood, with Jurkat cell RNA spiked in. Subset: FACS-sorted CD8+CD4-CCR7+CD45RA+ naive T cells. The chain employs TRBV5-4 and TRBJ1-1; D remains ambiguous. This sequence originates from a human donor in good health. Some libraries in this study had Jurkat cell RNA spiked in. The CDR3, as DNA: TGTGCCAGCAGCTGGTCCACTGACATGAACACTGAAGCTTTCTTT. It is translated as CASSWSTDMNTEAFF.